The text below deals with one T cell receptor beta chain. CDR1 and CDR2 (germline): SGHTA, FQGNSA. V was trimmed by 1 base and J by 0 bases, leaving 9 bases between them. The CDR3 has 15 amino acids. The sample originates from a study of blood T cell repertoires in COVID-19. Original analysis: Estimated nucleated cell counts came from reference gene primer amplification. TCRdb's copy holds only in-frame clones and misses some; the assay was immunoSEQ multiplex PCR. That table supplies the V and J calls and clone size; D and trimming were determined from the DNA. The data show 250,000 or so clones, with about nine tenths seen just once and 3% held by the top ten.

The chain carries TRBV7-2 and TRBJ1-1, with a possible D match to TRBD1 (5 bases). What was sequenced was peripheral blood. This TCR was sampled from a young woman with active or convalescent COVID-19. CDR3 amino acids: CASSLGAGMNTEAFF. As DNA, the CDR3 is TGTGCCAGCAGCTTAGGAGCAGGGATGAACACTGAAGCTTTCTTT.